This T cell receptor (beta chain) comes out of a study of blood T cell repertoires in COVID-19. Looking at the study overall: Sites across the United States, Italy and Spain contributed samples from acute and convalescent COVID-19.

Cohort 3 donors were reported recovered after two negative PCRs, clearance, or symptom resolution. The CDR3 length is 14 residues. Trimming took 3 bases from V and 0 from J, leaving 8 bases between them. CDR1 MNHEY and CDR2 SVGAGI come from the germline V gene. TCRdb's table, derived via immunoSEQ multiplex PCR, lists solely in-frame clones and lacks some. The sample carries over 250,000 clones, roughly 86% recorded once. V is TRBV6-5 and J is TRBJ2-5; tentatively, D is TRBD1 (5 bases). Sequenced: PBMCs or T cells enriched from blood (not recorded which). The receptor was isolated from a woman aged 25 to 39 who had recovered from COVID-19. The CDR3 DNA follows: TGTGCCAGCAGTTATCAGGGTAACCAAGAGACCCAGTACTTC. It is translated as CASSYQGNQETQYF.